What follows are 14 T cell receptor beta chains derived from one specimen sequenced in a study of glioma-infiltrating T cells. Amplification of TCR alpha and beta CDR3 regions from RNA used iRepertoire nested multiplex PCR. TCRdb used MiXCR to reprocess the multiplex PCR reads, holding one entry per CDR3 protein. The data hold approximately 110,000 distinct CDR3 sequences, with about 23% observed a single time. The sample was glioma tissue, nonneoplastic brain tissue, or PBMCs (not recorded which). Receptors were obtained from a human donor with low-grade glioma or glioblastoma, undergoing nonglioma brain surgery, or in good health (not recorded which).

The chain joins TRBV7-6 to TRBJ2-5; TRBD2 agrees at 8 bases. The V and J ends lost 5 bases and 1 base, in that order; junction bases with no gene match: 6. Germline CDR1 SGHVS, CDR2 FNYEAQ. The CDR3 loop spans 15 amino acids. In nucleotides, the CDR3 is TGTGCCAGCAGCACCCGGGGGGGGGCCCAAGAGACCCAGTACTTC. It codes for CASSTRGGAQETQYF.

This clonotype was detected many times. V is TRBV28 and J is TRBJ2-7, with a possible D match to TRBD1 (6 bases). The V and J ends lost 6 bases and 3 bases respectively, with 18 bases between them. The CDR3 extends over 15 amino acids. Germline CDR1 MDHEN, CDR2 SYDVKM. The CDR3 here is CASSSATGTNYEQYF. For the CDR3, the DNA is TGTGCCAGCAGCTCAGCTACCGGGACAAACTACGAGCAGTACTTC.

A word on this clonotype: One junction end disagrees with the germline gene, perhaps due to a read error. The chain couples TRBV2 to TRBJ1-1, with TRBD1 matching over 8 bases. The germline CDR1 and CDR2 sequences are SNHLY and FYNNEI. The CDR3 runs 15 residues. CDR3 bases: TGTGCCAGCAGTGCTAGGACAGGGTTGGGGACTGAAGCTCTCTTT. This translates into CASSARTGLGTEALF.

The rearrangement joins TRBV7-9 to TRBJ1-1, with D perhaps matching TRBD1 (5 bases). The CDR3 sequence is 15 residues long. CDR1 is SEHNR and CDR2 is FQNEAQ in the germline V gene (reference sequence). V was trimmed by 0 bases and J by 1 base, leaving 9 bases between them. CDR3 region: CASSLAGRANTEAFF. The CDR3 DNA sequence: TGTGCCAGCAGCTTAGCGGGACGGGCGAACACTGAAGCTTTCTTT.

The sample holds many counts of this clonotype. The chain employs TRBV7-9 and TRBJ2-3, with 10 bases matching TRBD1. V lost 7 bases and J lost 4; bases outside the gene matches: 5. CDR1 and CDR2 (germline): SEHNR, FQNEAQ (reference sequence). The CDR3 loop spans 14 amino acids. The DNA of the CDR3 is TGTGCCAGCACCCGGACAGGGGGAGCAGATACGCAGTATTTT. Translated, it gives CASTRTGGADTQYF.

In this sample, this clonotype turned up many times. J is TRBJ1-5 and V is TRBV18; D is uncertain. Germline CDR1 KGHSH, CDR2 LQKENI. Trimming took 0 bases from V and 8 from J, leaving 5 bases between them. The CDR3 length is 12 residues. CDR3: CASSPPGKPQHF. CDR3 coding DNA: TGTGCCAGCTCACCACCAGGCAAGCCCCAGCATTTT.

This clonotype has ten or more counts. The chain combines TRBV10-3 with TRBJ1-2, with 7 bases identical to TRBD1. CDR3 length equals 13 residues. Germline V gene lookup returns CDR1 ENHRY and CDR2 SYGVKD. Losses at the gene ends were 6 bases for V and 5 bases for J; bases not matched to a gene: 6. The CDR3 sequence is CAISRDSPYGYTF. The CDR3 DNA reads as TGTGCCATCAGCCGGGACAGTCCTTATGGCTACACCTTC.

A note on this clonotype: One junction end disagrees with the germline gene, perhaps due to a read error. CDR3 protein: CASSQATSAVNEQPF. The DNA of the CDR3 is TGTGCCAGCAGCCAAGCGACTAGCGCCGTCAATGAGCAGCCCTTC. This chain joins TRBV4-2 and TRBJ2-1, with 8 bases that match TRBD2. The CDR3 is 15 amino acids. Germline-derived CDR1 and CDR2 are LGHNA and YNFKEQ.

With regard to this clonotype: This may stem from a read error, because a much larger clone lies one nucleotide away. The rearrangement joins TRBV14 to TRBJ2-1; TRBD1 matches at 10 bases. The CDR3 covers 17 residues. CDR1 is SGHDN, CDR2 FVKESK, per germline. Unmatched junction bases numbered 7, after V lost 0 bases and J lost 5 bases. CDR3 sequence reads: CASSQDCWDRGNNEQFF. The CDR3, as DNA: TGTGCCAGCAGCCAAGATTGTTGGGACAGGGGAAACAATGAGCAGTTCTTC.

Of note for this clonotype: This sequence may be a read error, since a much larger clone differs from it by one base. V and J are TRBV6-1 and TRBJ2-2; no firm D call. Germline V gives CDR1 MNHNS, CDR2 SASEGT. This CDR3 region has 15 residues. CDR3 DNA sequence: TGTGCCAGCAGGCCGCAGGTTTCGAACACCAGGGAGCTGTTTTTT. This sequence encodes CASRPQVSNTRELFF.

This clonotype was seen a handful of times. The genes are TRBV10-3 and TRBJ2-3, with a weak D call TRBD2 (5 bases). The germline V gene has CDR1 ENHRY and CDR2 SYGVKD. The V end lost 4 bases, the J end lost 6 bases, and 8 bases lay between the germline ends. This CDR3 has 12 amino acids. In DNA form, the CDR3 reads TGTGCCATCAGTGGGGTAGCGGATACGCAGTATTTT. This gives the protein CAISGVADTQYF.

The sample holds many counts of this clonotype. The chain employs TRBV5-1 and TRBJ1-1, with TRBD1 identical over 8 bases. Trimming at V came to 4 bases and at J to 0 bases, leaving 8 bases not matched to a gene. Per the germline V gene, CDR1 is SGHRS and CDR2 is YFSETQ. This CDR3 is 16 amino acids long. CDR3 region: CASSARTGPVNTEAFF. For the CDR3, the DNA is TGCGCCAGCAGCGCCCGGACAGGGCCCGTGAACACTGAAGCTTTCTTT.

This clonotype was seen at least ten times. The chain employs TRBV28 and TRBJ2-7; TRBD1 might be the D (5 bases). V shed 6 bases and J shed 0 bases, with 18 bases lying between them. This CDR3 has 16 residues. In germline, CDR1 is MDHEN, CDR2 SYDVKM. CDR3 region: CASSSSGAGISYEQYF. CDR3 DNA: TGTGCCAGCAGCTCCTCTGGGGCAGGGATCTCCTACGAGCAGTACTTC. Full variable domain (outside the CDR3, taken from reference TRBV28 and TRBJ2-7): DVKVTQSSRYLVKRTGEKVFLECVQDMDHENMFWYRQDPGLGLRLIYFSYDVKMKEKGDIPEGYSVSREKKERFSLILESASTNQTSMYLCASSSSGAGISYEQYFGPGTRLTVT.

As regards this clonotype: This could be a read error, since a much larger clone is one nucleotide away. The gene calls are TRBV7-6 and TRBJ1-4; D is unresolved. Germline lookup yields CDR1 SGHVS and CDR2 FNYEAQ. CDR3 length equals 12 residues. With 6 bases removed from V and 4 bases from J, the gap between germline ends came to 6 bases. CDR3 residues: CASRPFNEKLFF. CDR3 nucleotides: TGTGCCAGCAGGCCCTTTAATGAAAAACTGTTTTTT.